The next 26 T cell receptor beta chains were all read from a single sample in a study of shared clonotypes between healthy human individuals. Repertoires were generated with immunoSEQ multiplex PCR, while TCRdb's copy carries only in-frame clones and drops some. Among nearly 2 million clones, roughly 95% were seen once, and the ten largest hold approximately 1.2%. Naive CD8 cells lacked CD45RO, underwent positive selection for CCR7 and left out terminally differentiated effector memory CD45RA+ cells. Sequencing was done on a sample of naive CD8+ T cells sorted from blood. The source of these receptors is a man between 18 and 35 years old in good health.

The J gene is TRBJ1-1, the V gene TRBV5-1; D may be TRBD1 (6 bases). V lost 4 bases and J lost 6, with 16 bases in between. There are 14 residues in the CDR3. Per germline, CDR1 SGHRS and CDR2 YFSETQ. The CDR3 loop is CASSPSAGVAEAFF. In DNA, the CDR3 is TGCGCCAGCAGCCCTTCGGCAGGGGTTGCTGAAGCTTTCTTT.

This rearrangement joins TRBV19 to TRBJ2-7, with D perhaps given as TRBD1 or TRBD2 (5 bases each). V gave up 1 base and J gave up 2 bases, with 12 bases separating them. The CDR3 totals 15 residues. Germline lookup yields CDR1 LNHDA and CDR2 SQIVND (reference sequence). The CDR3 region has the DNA TGTGCCAGTAGTATAGGAGGGACGAGAGCCTACGAGCAGTACTTC. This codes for CASSIGGTRAYEQYF. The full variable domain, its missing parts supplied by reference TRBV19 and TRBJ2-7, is DGGITQSPKYLFRKEGQNVTLSCEQNLNHDAMYWYRQDPGQGLRLIYYSQIVNDFQKGDIAEGYSVSREKKESFPLTVTSAQKNPTAFYLCASSIGGTRAYEQYFGPGTRLTVT.

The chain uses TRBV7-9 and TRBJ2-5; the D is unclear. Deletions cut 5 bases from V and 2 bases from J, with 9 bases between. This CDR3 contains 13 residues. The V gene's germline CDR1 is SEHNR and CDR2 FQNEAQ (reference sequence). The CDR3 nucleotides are TGTGCCAGCAGCCTCCCGCAGCAAGAGACCCAGTACTTC. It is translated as CASSLPQQETQYF.

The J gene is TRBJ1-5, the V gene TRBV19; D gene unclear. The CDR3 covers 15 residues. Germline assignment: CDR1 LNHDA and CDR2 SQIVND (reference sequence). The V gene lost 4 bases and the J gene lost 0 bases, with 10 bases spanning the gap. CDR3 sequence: CASSNDLDSNQPQHF. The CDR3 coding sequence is TGTGCCAGTAGTAACGATTTGGATAGCAATCAGCCCCAGCATTTT.

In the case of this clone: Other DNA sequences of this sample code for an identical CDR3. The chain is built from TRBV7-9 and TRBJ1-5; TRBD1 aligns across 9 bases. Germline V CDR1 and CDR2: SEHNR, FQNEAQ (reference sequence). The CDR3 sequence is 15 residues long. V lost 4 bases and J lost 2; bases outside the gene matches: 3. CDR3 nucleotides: TGTGCCAGCAGCTGGGGACAGGGAGGCAATCAGCCCCAGCATTTT. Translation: CASSWGQGGNQPQHF.

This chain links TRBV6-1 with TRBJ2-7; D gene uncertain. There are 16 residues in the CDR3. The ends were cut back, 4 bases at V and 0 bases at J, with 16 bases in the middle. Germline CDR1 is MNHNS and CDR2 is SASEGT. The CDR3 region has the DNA TGTGCCAGCAGTGTAGGAGTACCCACACTCTCCTACGAGCAGTACTTC. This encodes CASSVGVPTLSYEQYF.

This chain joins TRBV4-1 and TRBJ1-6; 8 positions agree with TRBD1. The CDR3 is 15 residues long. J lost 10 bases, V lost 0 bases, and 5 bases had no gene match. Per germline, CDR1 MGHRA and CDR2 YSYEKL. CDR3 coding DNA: TGCGCCAGCAGCCAAGATGGCAGGGGGCGGTCACCCCTCCACTTT. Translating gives CASSQDGRGRSPLHF.

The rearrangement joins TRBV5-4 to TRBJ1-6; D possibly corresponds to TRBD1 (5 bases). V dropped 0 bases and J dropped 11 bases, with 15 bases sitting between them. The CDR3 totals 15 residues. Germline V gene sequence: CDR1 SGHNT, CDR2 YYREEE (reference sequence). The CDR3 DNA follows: TGTGCCAGCAGCTTGGACTTGCAGGGAGGGGCACCCCTCCACTTT. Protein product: CASSLDLQGGAPLHF.

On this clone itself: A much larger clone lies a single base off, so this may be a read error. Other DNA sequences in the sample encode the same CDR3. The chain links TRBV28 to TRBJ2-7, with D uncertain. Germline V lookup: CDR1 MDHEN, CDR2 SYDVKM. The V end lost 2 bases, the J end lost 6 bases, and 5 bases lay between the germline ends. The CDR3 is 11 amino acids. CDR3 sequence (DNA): TGTGCCAGCAGTTTAGGTCCCGAGCAGTACTTC. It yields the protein CASSLGPEQYF.

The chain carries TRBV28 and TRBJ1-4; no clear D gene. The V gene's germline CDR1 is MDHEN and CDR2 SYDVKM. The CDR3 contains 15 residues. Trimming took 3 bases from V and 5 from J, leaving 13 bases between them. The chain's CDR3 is CASSFRLGWNEKLFF. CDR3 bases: TGTGCCAGCAGTTTTCGTTTAGGGTGGAATGAAAAACTGTTTTTT.

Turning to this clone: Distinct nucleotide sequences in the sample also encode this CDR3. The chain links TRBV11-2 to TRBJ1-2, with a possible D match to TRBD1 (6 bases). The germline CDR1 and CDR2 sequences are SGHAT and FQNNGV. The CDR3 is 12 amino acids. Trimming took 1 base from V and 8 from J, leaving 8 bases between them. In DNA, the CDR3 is TGTGCCAGCAGCTTAGCAGGGGACGGCTACACCTTC. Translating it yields CASSLAGDGYTF.

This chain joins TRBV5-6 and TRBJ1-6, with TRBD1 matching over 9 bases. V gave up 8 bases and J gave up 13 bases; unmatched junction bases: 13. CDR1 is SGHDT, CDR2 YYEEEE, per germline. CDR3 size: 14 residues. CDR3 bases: TGTGCCAGTAATGCCGGGACAGGGCCTTCGCCCCTCCACTTT. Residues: CASNAGTGPSPLHF.

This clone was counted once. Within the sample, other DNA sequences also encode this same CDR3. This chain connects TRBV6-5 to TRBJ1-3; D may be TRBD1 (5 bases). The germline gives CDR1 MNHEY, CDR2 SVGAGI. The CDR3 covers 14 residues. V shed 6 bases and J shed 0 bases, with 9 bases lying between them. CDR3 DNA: TGTGCCAGCAGCCTCAGGGTCTCTGGAAACACCATATATTTT. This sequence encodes CASSLRVSGNTIYF.

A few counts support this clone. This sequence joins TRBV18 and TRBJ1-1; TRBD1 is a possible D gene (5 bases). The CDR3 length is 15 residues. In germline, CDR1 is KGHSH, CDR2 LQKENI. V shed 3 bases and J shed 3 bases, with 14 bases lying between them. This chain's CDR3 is CASSPPDTLDTEAFF. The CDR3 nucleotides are TGTGCCAGCTCACCGCCGGACACGTTGGACACTGAAGCTTTCTTT.

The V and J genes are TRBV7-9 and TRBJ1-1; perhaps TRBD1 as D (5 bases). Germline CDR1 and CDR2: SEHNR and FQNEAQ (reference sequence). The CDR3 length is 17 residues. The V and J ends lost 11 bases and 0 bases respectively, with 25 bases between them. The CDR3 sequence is CALGTRTEEGMNTEAFF. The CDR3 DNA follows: TGTGCCCTCGGGACTCGTACTGAAGAAGGTATGAACACTGAAGCTTTCTTT.

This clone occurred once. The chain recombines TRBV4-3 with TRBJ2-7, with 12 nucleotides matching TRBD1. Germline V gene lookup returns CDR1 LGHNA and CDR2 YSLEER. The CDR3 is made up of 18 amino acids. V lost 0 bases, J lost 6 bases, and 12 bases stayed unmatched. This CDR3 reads CASSQDWGRGTGGGEQYF. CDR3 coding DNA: TGCGCCAGCAGCCAAGATTGGGGGCGAGGGACAGGGGGCGGCGAGCAGTACTTC.

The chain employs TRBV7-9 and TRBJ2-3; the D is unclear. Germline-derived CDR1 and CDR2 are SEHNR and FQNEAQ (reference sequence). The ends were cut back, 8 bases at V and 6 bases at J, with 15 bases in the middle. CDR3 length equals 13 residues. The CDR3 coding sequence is TGTGCCAGCCAAAACGAATGGCCGGATACGCAGTATTTT. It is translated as CASQNEWPDTQYF.

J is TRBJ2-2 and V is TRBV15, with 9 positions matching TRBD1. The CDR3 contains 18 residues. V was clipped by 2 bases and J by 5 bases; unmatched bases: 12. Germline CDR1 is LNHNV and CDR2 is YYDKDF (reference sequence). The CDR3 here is CATSRFPPGQGNTGELFF. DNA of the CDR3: TGTGCCACCAGCAGATTCCCGCCGGGACAGGGTAATACCGGGGAGCTGTTTTTT.

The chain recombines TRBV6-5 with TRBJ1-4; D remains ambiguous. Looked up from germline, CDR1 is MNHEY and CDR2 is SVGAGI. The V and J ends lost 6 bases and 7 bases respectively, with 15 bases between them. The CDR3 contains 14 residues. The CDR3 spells CASSLSPEGEKLFF. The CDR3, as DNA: TGTGCCAGCAGCTTATCCCCCGAAGGTGAAAAACTGTTTTTT.

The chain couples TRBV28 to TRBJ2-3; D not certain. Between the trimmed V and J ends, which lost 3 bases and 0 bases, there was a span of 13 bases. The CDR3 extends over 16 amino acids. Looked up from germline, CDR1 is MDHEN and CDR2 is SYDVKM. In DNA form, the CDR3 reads TGTGCCAGCAGTTTCCTCGACGTTACTAGCACAGATACGCAGTATTTT. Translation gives CASSFLDVTSTDTQYF. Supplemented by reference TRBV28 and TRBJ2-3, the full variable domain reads DVKVTQSSRYLVKRTGEKVFLECVQDMDHENMFWYRQDPGLGLRLIYFSYDVKMKEKGDIPEGYSVSREKKERFSLILESASTNQTSMYLCASSFLDVTSTDTQYFGPGTRLTVL.

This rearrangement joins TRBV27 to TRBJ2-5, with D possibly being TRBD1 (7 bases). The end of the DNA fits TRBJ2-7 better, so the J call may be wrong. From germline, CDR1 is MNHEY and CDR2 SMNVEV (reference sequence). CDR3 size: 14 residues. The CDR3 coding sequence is TGTGCCAGCAGTCCCAGGGGGGATCCGTACGAGCAGTACTTC. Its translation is CASSPRGDPYEQYF.

CDR3 in amino acids: CAWTLLAGGWNEQFF. In nucleotides, the CDR3 is TGTGCCTGGACCCTACTAGCGGGAGGTTGGAATGAGCAGTTCTTC. The chain couples TRBV30 to TRBJ2-1, with 12 bases fitting TRBD2. After removal of 4 bases from V and 7 bases from J, the junction contained 8 bases not matched to a gene. The CDR3 runs to 15 residues. The germline gives CDR1 GTSNPN, CDR2 SVGIG (reference sequence).

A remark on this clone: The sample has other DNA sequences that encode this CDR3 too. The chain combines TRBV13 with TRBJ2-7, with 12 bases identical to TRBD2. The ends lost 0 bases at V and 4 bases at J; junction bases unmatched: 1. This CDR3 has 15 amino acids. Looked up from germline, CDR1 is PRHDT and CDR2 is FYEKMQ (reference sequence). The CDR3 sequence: CASSLGTSGSYEQYF. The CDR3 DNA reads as TGTGCCAGCAGCTTAGGGACTAGCGGGAGTTACGAGCAGTACTTC.

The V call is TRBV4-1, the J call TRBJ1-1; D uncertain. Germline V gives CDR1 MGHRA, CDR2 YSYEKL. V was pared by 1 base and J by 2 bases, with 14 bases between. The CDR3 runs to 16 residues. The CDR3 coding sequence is TGCGCCAGCAGCCAAGGGCCCCAAGGAGGAAACACTGAAGCTTTCTTT. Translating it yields CASSQGPQGGNTEAFF.

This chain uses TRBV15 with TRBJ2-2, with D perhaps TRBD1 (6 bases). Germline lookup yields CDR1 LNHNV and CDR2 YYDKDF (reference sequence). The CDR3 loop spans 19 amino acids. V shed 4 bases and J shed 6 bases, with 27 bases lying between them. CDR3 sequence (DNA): TGTGCCACCAGCACGACACTTGGAGCGGCAGGGGAATATGCCGGGGAGCTGTTTTTT. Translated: CATSTTLGAAGEYAGELFF. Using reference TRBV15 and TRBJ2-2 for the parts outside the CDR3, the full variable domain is DAMVIQNPRYQVTQFGKPVTLSCSQTLNHNVMYWYQQKSSQAPKLLFHYYDKDFNNEADTPDNFQSRRPNTSFCFLDIRSPGLGDTAMYLCATSTTLGAAGEYAGELFFGEGSRLTVL.

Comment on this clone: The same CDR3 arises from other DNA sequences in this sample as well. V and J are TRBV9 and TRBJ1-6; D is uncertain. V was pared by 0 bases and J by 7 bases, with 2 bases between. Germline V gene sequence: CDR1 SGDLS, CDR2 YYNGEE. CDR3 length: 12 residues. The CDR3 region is CASSVGNSPLHF. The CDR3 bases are TGTGCCAGCAGCGTAGGAAATTCACCCCTCCACTTT.